Presented here are 9 T cell receptor beta chains from one specimen sequenced in a study of T cell responses to AZD1222 COVID-19 vaccine. The method was immunoSEQ multiplex PCR; TCRdb's version includes in-frame clones alone and lacks a portion of them. The sample consists of approximately 270,000 clones, almost 95% of them appearing once. Source: peripheral blood, taken 28 days after the second AZD1222 dose. These receptors were collected from an adult who received the AZD1222 COVID-19 vaccine.

This clone has at least ten counts. V usage is TRBV25-1 and J usage is TRBJ1-4, with D maybe TRBD1 (5 bases). V gave up 8 bases and J gave up 7 bases, with 17 bases separating them. The germline CDR1 and CDR2 sequences are MGHDK and SYGVNS. The CDR3 covers 14 residues. CDR3 amino acids: CASSRGGLGEKLFF. The CDR3 DNA reads as TGTGCCAGCTCCCGGGGGGGATTGGGTGAAAAACTGTTTTTT.

This clone occurred once. This chain links TRBV5-1 with TRBJ1-5, with TRBD1 identical over 7 bases. V lost 3 bases to trimming and J lost 3 bases; unmatched junction nucleotides: 9. The CDR3 extends over 16 amino acids. Germline loops: CDR1 SGHRS, CDR2 YFSETQ. CDR3 region: CASSYLPGQLNQPQHF. As DNA, the CDR3 is TGCGCCAGCAGCTACTTACCGGGACAGCTCAATCAGCCCCAGCATTTT.

The chain uses TRBV6-5 and TRBJ1-1; D is unresolved. With 4 bases removed from V and 4 bases from J, the gap between germline ends came to 13 bases. The CDR3 length is 14 residues. CDR1 is MNHEY and CDR2 is SVGAGI in the germline V gene. This CDR3 reads CASSSPGKGTEAFF. In nucleotides, the CDR3 is TGTGCCAGCAGTTCTCCGGGGAAGGGCACTGAAGCTTTCTTT.

The rearrangement uses TRBV4-2 and TRBJ2-1; D is perhaps TRBD2 (5 bases). The V gene's germline CDR1 is LGHNA and CDR2 YNFKEQ. There are 13 residues in the CDR3. Between the trimmed V and J ends, which lost 1 base and 10 bases, there was a span of 11 bases. The CDR3 reads CASSQVPGREQFF. The CDR3 DNA reads as TGTGCCAGCAGCCAAGTCCCGGGAAGGGAGCAGTTCTTC.

The chain uses TRBV3-1 (or the pseudogene TRBV3-2) and TRBJ2-7; D gene unclear. In germline, CDR1 is LGHDT, CDR2 YNNKEL (reference sequence). With 4 bases removed from V and 5 bases from J, the gap between germline ends came to 18 bases. CDR3 length: 15 residues. CDR3 sequence: CASSPTATLLHEQYF. CDR3 sequence (DNA): TGTGCCAGCAGCCCCACGGCTACTCTCCTCCACGAGCAGTACTTC.

The V call is TRBV7-9, the J call TRBJ1-2; D gene unclear. The germline V gene encodes CDR1 SEHNR and CDR2 FQNEAQ (reference sequence). The length of the CDR3 is 14 residues. With 2 bases removed from V and 5 bases from J, the gap between germline ends came to 12 bases. For the CDR3, the DNA is TGTGCCAGCAGCTTACCTGGGAGATATTATGGCTACACCTTC. Protein: CASSLPGRYYGYTF.

The rearrangement links TRBV27 to TRBJ2-7; 8 bases map to TRBD1. In germline, CDR1 is MNHEY, CDR2 SMNVEV (reference sequence). V trimming: 6 bases; J trimming: 11 bases; junction bases outside the gene matches: 15. This CDR3 has 14 residues. The CDR3 spells CASSPRGQVVQEYF. CDR3 nucleotides: TGTGCCAGCAGCCCCCGGGGACAGGTAGTTCAGGAGTACTTC.

The chain combines TRBV5-1 with TRBJ2-5; 8 positions match TRBD2. The length of the CDR3 is 14 residues. The germline CDR1 and CDR2 sequences are SGHRS and YFSETQ. Trimming removed 4 bases from V and 4 bases from J; junction bases left unmatched: 6. CDR3 sequence reads: CASSRLAMVETQYF. For the CDR3, the DNA is TGCGCCAGCAGCCGACTAGCGATGGTAGAGACCCAGTACTTC.

V is TRBV7-9 and J is TRBJ1-2; no reliable D call. Trimming left V 4 bases short and J 4 bases short, with 10 bases between. This CDR3 comprises 13 residues. CDR1 and CDR2 (germline): SEHNR, FQNEAQ (reference sequence). Written as DNA, the CDR3 is TGTGCCAGCAGCTCGGAACAGTTCTATGGCTACACCTTC. It specifies CASSSEQFYGYTF.